These T cell receptor beta chains were read from a single sample in a study of blood T cell repertoires in COVID-19. Sequencing used immunoSEQ multiplex PCR; TCRdb keeps in-frame clones, though not all of them. There are approximately 200,000 clones in the sample; about 87% occur only once, and 1.2% lies in the top ten. The sample was PBMCs or T cells enriched from blood (not recorded which). These receptors were collected from a man aged 25 to 40 who had recovered from COVID-19. The CDR3 runs from the conserved cysteine through the conserved F or W. D genes are given only for firm matches. Some rows have no size entry. The others give once, few or many, or a class for an expanded clone.

v_gene: TRBV5-5; j_gene: TRBJ1-1; d_gene: .; abundance: .; CDR3nt: TGTGCCAGCAGCTTGAACAGGGTAACTGAAGCTTTCTTT; CDR3aa: CASSLNRVTEAFF
v_gene: TRBV10-1; j_gene: TRBJ1-4; d_gene: TRBD1; abundance: .; CDR3nt: TGCGCCAGCAGACAGGGGGCAGATAATGAAAAACTGTTTTTT; CDR3aa: CASRQGADNEKLFF
v_gene: TRBV7-9; j_gene: TRBJ2-1; d_gene: TRBD1; abundance: once; CDR3nt: TGTGCCAGCAGCTTAGGATGGGGACAGGGGAACAATGAGCAGTTCTTC; CDR3aa: CASSLGWGQGNNEQFF
v_gene: TRBV6-4; j_gene: TRBJ2-2; d_gene: TRBD1; abundance: few; CDR3nt: TGTGCCAGCGCTCAAGGGGGCTACGGCACCGGGGAGCTGTTTTTT; CDR3aa: CASAQGGYGTGELFF
v_gene: TRBV19; j_gene: TRBJ2-7; d_gene: TRBD2; abundance: .; CDR3nt: TGTGCCAGTAGCAACCGCGGGACTAGCATCTACGAGCAGTACTTC; CDR3aa: CASSNRGTSIYEQYF
v_gene: TRBV11-2; j_gene: TRBJ2-7; d_gene: TRBD1; abundance: .; CDR3nt: TGTGCCAGCAGCCCCCGGGACAGGGTTTACGAGCAGTACTTC; CDR3aa: CASSPRDRVYEQYF
v_gene: TRBV7-4; j_gene: TRBJ1-3; d_gene: TRBD1; abundance: .; CDR3nt: TGTGCCAGCACCCCTAGGACAGGGTCTCGATCAGGAAACACCATATATTTT; CDR3aa: CASTPRTGSRSGNTIYF
v_gene: TRBV11-2; j_gene: TRBJ1-5; d_gene: .; abundance: once; CDR3nt: TGTGCCAGCAGGTCACAGGTATTTAGCAATCAGCCCCAGCATTTT; CDR3aa: CASRSQVFSNQPQHF
v_gene: TRBV27; j_gene: TRBJ2-2; d_gene: TRBD2; abundance: .; CDR3nt: TGTGCCAGCAGCTCGACCTCACTAGCGGGAGGGGTATCGGCGGCCGGGGAGCTGTTTTTT; CDR3aa: CASSSTSLAGGVSAAGELFF
v_gene: TRBV18; j_gene: TRBJ2-1; d_gene: .; abundance: .; CDR3nt: TGTGCCAGCTCACCACCGGGGACACCCAACAATGAGCAGTTCTTC; CDR3aa: CASSPPGTPNNEQFF
v_gene: TRBV30; j_gene: TRBJ1-1; d_gene: TRBD1; abundance: .; CDR3nt: TGTGCCTGGAGTGCAGGGGGGAACACTGAAGCTTTCTTT; CDR3aa: CAWSAGGNTEAFF
v_gene: TRBV19; j_gene: TRBJ2-7; d_gene: TRBD1; abundance: few; CDR3nt: TGTGCCAGTAAAATGACAGGGAGCTCCTACGAGCAGTACTTC; CDR3aa: CASKMTGSSYEQYF
v_gene: TRBV7-6; j_gene: TRBJ2-3; d_gene: .; abundance: .; CDR3nt: TGTGCCAGCAGACCCACCGGGACTAGCACAGATACGCAGTATTTT; CDR3aa: CASRPTGTSTDTQYF
v_gene: TRBV6-6; j_gene: TRBJ2-3; d_gene: TRBD2; abundance: .; CDR3nt: TGTGCCAGCAGTCGTGCCGGGACTAGCGGGAGGGAGTTCACAGATACGCAGTATTTT; CDR3aa: CASSRAGTSGREFTDTQYF
v_gene: TRBV2; j_gene: TRBJ2-3; d_gene: .; abundance: .; CDR3nt: TGTGCCAGCACCCCTGGGGGGGCTCCCTCTCCGGCCGATACGCAGTATTTT; CDR3aa: CASTPGGAPSPADTQYF
v_gene: TRBV10-2; j_gene: TRBJ2-2; d_gene: .; abundance: .; CDR3nt: TGCGCCAGCAGTGAGAGGACACCAAACACCGGGGAGCTGTTTTTT; CDR3aa: CASSERTPNTGELFF